The T cell receptor (beta chain) under discussion was sequenced for a study of blood T cells in healthy people across ages. Worth noting for this clonotype: Its antigen is still unknown.

The germline V gene has CDR1 SEHNR and CDR2 FQNEAQ (reference sequence). The J segment lost 0 bases and the V segment lost 5 bases, leaving 6 bases of the junction unmatched. The CDR3 runs to 17 residues. The authors ran a second PCR of roughly 6 to 11 cycles using a sample-barcoded 5' primer and a J-beta primer mix. Each cDNA molecule carried a tag from a template-switch adaptor that contained 12 random nucleotides. TCRdb independently ran MiXCR on the 5' RACE reads; one entry per CDR3 protein. The data show under 2 million distinct CDR3 sequences, with almost 35% seen just once and approximately 10% held by the top ten. Points from the study as a whole: It was not possible, with unsorted PBMCs, to conclusively compare naive and antigen-experienced cells. CMV infection status of these donors was not known.

The rearrangement uses TRBV7-9 and TRBJ2-1, with 11 bases that match TRBD2. Source material: blood. This receptor was obtained from a young woman in good health. The CDR3 coding sequence is TGTGCCAGCAGCGGACTAGCGGGTCCGAGCTCCTACAATGAGCAGTTCTTC. Its translation is CASSGLAGPSSYNEQFF.